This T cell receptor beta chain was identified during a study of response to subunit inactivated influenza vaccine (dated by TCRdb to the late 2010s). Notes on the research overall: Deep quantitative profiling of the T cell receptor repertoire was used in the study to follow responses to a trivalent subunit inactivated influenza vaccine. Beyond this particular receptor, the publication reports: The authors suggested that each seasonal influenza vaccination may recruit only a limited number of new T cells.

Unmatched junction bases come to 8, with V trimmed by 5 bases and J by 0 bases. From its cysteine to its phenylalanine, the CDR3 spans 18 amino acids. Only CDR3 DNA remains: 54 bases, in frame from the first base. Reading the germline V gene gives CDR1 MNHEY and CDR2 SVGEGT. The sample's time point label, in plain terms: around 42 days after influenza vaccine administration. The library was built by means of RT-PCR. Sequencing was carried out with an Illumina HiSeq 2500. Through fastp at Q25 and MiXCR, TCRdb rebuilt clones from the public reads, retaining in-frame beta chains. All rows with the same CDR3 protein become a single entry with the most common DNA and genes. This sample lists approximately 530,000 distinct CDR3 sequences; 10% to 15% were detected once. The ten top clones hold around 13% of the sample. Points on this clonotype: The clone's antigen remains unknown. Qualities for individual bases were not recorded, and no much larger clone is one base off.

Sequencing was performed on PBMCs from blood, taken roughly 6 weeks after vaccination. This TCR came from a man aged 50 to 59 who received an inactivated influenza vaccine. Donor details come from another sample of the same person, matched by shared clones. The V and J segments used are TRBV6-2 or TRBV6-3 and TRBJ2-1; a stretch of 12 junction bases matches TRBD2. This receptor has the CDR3 CASSPTSGRSSSYNEQFF. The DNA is TGTGCCAGCAGTCCCACTAGCGGGAGGTCGAGCTCCTACAATGAGCAGTTCTTC.